A selection of T cell receptor beta chains follows, all from one sample in a study of shared clonotypes between healthy human individuals. Some clones are missing from TCRdb's copy, which holds only in-frame ones; the method was immunoSEQ multiplex PCR. The sample yields hundreds of thousands of clones, 72% seen once. Sequenced material: memory CD4+ T cells sorted from blood. These receptors were collected from a woman younger than 45 in good health. The CDR3 runs from the conserved cysteine through the conserved F or W. The D gene is left open where the match is weak. Expanded clones are given a class, and other clones once, few, many or no size at all.

d_gene	abundance	j_gene	v_gene	CDR3aa	CDR3nt
.	.	TRBJ1-3	TRBV6-1	CASSTAPTSGNTIYF	TGTGCCAGCAGTACTGCCCCGACCTCTGGAAACACCATATATTTT
TRBD2	.	TRBJ2-7	TRBV28	CASSVPSGVTYEQYF	TGTGCCAGCAGTGTCCCTAGCGGGGTAACCTACGAGCAGTACTTC
.	.	TRBJ2-1	TRBV2	CASTRTEFYNEQFF	TGTGCCAGCACCAGAACGGAGTTCTACAATGAGCAGTTCTTC
.	.	TRBJ1-5	TRBV5-4	CASSLADSSQPQHF	TGTGCCAGCAGCTTGGCGGATTCCAGTCAGCCCCAGCATTTT
.	.	TRBJ1-5	TRBV6-1	CASSPTTRQPQHF	TGTGCCAGCAGTCCTACGACACGCCAGCCCCAGCATTTT
.	many	TRBJ2-3	TRBV27	CASGRRTDTQYF	TGTGCCAGCGGGAGGCGCACAGATACGCAGTATTTT
.	few	TRBJ1-1	TRBV10-3	CAIIGPGHRRKNTEAFF	TGTGCCATCATCGGCCCGGGACACCGGAGGAAGAACACTGAAGCTTTCTTT
.	few	TRBJ2-4	TRBV4-1	CASSQDQGRLAKNIQYF	TGCGCCAGCAGCCAAGATCAGGGACGACTAGCCAAAAACATTCAGTACTTC
.	.	TRBJ1-5	TRBV13	CASSAAGTSNQPQHF	TGTGCCAGCAGCGCGGCCGGGACAAGCAATCAGCCCCAGCATTTT
.	few	TRBJ2-5	TRBV28	CASSYLGVLWETQYF	TGTGCCAGCAGTTACTTGGGGGTACTTTGGGAGACCCAGTACTTC
.	.	TRBJ1-2	TRBV29-1	CSVAWGSNYGYTF	TGCAGCGTAGCTTGGGGGTCCAACTATGGCTACACCTTC
.	.	TRBJ2-1	TRBV28	CASSLGTWEFF	TGTGCCAGCAGTTTAGGGACATGGGAGTTCTTC
.	.	TRBJ1-2	TRBV27	CASSLSFRGANYGYTF	TGTGCCAGCAGTTTATCGTTTCGGGGGGCTAACTATGGCTACACCTTC
.	once	TRBJ2-5	TRBV7-9	CASSLARGTFFRGQYF	TGTGCCAGCAGCTTGGCCCGGGGGACTTTTTTTCGTGGGCAGTACTTC
.	few	TRBJ2-1	TRBV28	CASSVARLGRPAYNEQFF	TGTGCCAGCAGTGTAGCCCGGTTAGGGAGGCCAGCCTACAATGAGCAGTTCTTC